One T cell receptor (beta chain) is described in this entry. V was shortened by 4 bases and J by 6 bases, with 9 bases between the two germline ends. Germline V gives CDR1 KGHDR, CDR2 SFDVKD. CDR3 length: 12 amino acids. Using immunoSEQ multiplex PCR, the repertoire was profiled, and TCRdb retains in-frame clones only, with some absent. This sample yields 150,000 to 200,000 clones, of which about 80% are seen a single time; less than 9.5% belongs to the top ten. This entry comes from a study of blood T cell repertoires in COVID-19. Overall study: Sources were T cells, B-cell-depleted T cells, or PBMCs; the material itself was cDNA or gDNA.

Individuals drawn from around 24 US areas were roughly 18 to 95 years old. Categorization into cohorts depended on clinical history that participants reported. Sequencing was done on a sample of PBMCs or T cells enriched from blood (not recorded which). The sequence was collected from a man aged 35-49 years who had recovered from COVID-19. The genes are TRBV24-1 and TRBJ2-7, with D perhaps matching TRBD1 (5 bases). The DNA for the CDR3 is TGTGCCACCAGTGAAGACAGCCGCGAGCAGTACTTC. Protein: CATSEDSREQYF.